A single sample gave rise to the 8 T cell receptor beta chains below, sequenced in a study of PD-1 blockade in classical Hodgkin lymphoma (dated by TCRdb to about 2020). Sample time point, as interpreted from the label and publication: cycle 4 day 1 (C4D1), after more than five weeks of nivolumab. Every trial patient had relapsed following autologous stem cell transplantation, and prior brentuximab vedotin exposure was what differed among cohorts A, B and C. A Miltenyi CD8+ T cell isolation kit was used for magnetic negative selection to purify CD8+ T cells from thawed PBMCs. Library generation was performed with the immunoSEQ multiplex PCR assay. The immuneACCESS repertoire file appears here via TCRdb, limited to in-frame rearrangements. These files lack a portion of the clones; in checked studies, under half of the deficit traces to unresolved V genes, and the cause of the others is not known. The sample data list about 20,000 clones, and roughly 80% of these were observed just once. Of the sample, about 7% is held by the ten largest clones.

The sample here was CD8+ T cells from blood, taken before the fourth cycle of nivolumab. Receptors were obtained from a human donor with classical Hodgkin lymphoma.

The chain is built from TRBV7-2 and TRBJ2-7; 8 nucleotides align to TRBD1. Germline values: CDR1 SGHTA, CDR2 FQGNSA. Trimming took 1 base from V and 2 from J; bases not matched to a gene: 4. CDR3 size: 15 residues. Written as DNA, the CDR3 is TGTGCCAGCAGCTTAGAGGTGACAGGGGCCTACGAGCAGTACTTC. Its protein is CASSLEVTGAYEQYF.

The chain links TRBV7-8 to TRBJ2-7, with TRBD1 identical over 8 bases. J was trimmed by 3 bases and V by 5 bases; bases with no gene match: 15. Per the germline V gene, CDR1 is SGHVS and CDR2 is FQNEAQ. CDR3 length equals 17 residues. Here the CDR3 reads CASSPRGQGTILYEQYF. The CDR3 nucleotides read TGTGCCAGCAGCCCCCGTGGACAGGGTACAATCCTCTACGAGCAGTACTTC.

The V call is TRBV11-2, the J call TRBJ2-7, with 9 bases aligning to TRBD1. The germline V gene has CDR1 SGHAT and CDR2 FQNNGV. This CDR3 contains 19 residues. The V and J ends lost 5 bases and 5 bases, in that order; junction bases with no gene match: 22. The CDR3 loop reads CASSIPRGVFRDRAHEQYF. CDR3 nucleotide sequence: TGTGCCAGCAGCATCCCCCGGGGGGTTTTCCGGGACAGGGCCCACGAGCAGTACTTC.

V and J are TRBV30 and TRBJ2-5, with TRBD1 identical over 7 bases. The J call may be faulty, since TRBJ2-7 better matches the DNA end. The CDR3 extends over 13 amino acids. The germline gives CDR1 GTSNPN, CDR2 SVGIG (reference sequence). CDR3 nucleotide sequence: TGTGCCTGGAGGGGGGACAGTCAATACGAGCAGTACTTC. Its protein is CAWRGDSQYEQYF.

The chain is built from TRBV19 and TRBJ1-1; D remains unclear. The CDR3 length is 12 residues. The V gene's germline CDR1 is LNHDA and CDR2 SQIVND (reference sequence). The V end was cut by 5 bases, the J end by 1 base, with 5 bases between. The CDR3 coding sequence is TGTGCCAGTAGTGGGCAGAACACTGAAGCTTTCTTT. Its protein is CASSGQNTEAFF.

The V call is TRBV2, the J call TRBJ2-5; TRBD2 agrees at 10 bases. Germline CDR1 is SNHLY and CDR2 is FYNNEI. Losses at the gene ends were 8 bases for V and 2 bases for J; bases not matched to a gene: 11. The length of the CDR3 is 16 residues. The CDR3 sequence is CASPEGLAGVQETQYF. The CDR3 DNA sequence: TGTGCCAGCCCCGAGGGGCTAGCGGGGGTACAAGAGACCCAGTACTTC.

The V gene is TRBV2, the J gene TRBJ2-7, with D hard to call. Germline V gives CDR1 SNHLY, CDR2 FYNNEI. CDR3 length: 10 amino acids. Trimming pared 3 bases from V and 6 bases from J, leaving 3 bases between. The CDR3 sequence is CASSDPEQYF. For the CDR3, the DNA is TGTGCCAGCAGTGATCCCGAGCAGTACTTC.

The CDR3 loop reads CASSALLAGDSETQYF. CDR3 in DNA: TGTGCCAGCAGCGCCTTACTAGCGGGGGATTCGGAGACCCAGTACTTC. This sequence joins TRBV13 and TRBJ2-5, with 11 bases fitting TRBD2. Germline trimming cut 5 bases from V and 5 bases from J; bases unmatched to any gene: 10. Germline V gene lookup returns CDR1 PRHDT and CDR2 FYEKMQ (reference sequence). This CDR3 is 16 amino acids long.